A selection of T cell receptor beta chains follows, all from one sample in a study of cytomegalovirus exposure and HLA in healthy donors. Data came from immunoSEQ multiplex PCR; TCRdb stores just in-frame clones and leaves some out. The sample holds approximately 230,000 clones, roughly 87% seen once. The sequencing sample was made of PBMCs. These receptors originate from a man aged 18-30 years in good health and CMV-seropositive. Each CDR3 is given with its conserved first and last residue. A D gene is named only where the DNA matches it firmly. Rows give clone size only sometimes, using once, few, many, or a class for an expanded clone.

D gene,clone size,V gene,J gene,CDR3 length,CDR3 protein,CDR3 DNA
TRBD1,once,TRBV28,TRBJ1-2,13,CASSFGQGLGYTF,TGTGCCAGCAGTTTCGGACAGGGGCTCGGCTACACCTTC
NA,NA,TRBV7-2,TRBJ2-4,14,CASSPALAKNIQYF,TGTGCCAGCAGCCCAGCACTAGCCAAAAACATTCAGTACTTC
NA,NA,TRBV11-2,TRBJ1-1,14,CASSLWGGGTEAFF,TGTGCCAGCAGCTTATGGGGGGGAGGCACTGAAGCTTTCTTT
NA,many,TRBV11-2,TRBJ2-2,12,CASRLVAGELFF,TGTGCCAGCAGACTGGTCGCCGGGGAGCTGTTTTTT
NA,NA,TRBV25-1,TRBJ2-3,14,CASSVGRFTDTQYF,TGTGCCAGCAGTGTGGGACGCTTCACAGATACGCAGTATTTT
NA,NA,TRBV7-9,TRBJ2-2,14,CASSLTANTGELFF,TGTGCCAGCAGCCTAACGGCCAACACCGGGGAGCTGTTTTTT
NA,NA,TRBV6-5,TRBJ1-4,13,CASSPHRWEKLFF,TGTGCCAGCAGTCCCCACCGCTGGGAAAAACTGTTTTTT
TRBD2,NA,TRBV2,TRBJ2-1,15,CASSPRGGVANEQFF,TGTGCCAGCAGTCCACGTGGGGGGGTGGCGAATGAGCAGTTCTTC
NA,NA,TRBV19,TRBJ1-5,14,CASSIGRDLQPQHF,TGTGCCAGTAGTATAGGAAGGGATCTGCAGCCCCAGCATTTT
NA,NA,TRBV2,TRBJ2-5,13,CASSRPAGETQYF,TGTGCCAGCAGTCGCCCGGCGGGGGAGACCCAGTACTTC
TRBD2,NA,TRBV5-1,TRBJ2-1,14,CASSRLAGEFEQFF,TGCGCCAGCAGCAGGCTAGCGGGAGAGTTTGAGCAGTTCTTC
TRBD1,NA,TRBV27,TRBJ1-3,17,CASSDIQGLMSGNTIYF,TGTGCCAGCAGCGATATACAGGGGCTCATGTCCGGAAACACCATATATTTT
NA,NA,TRBV28,TRBJ1-4,15,CASSFHEPTNEKLFF,TGTGCCAGCAGTTTCCATGAGCCAACTAATGAAAAACTGTTTTTT
NA,NA,TRBV5-1,TRBJ2-5,14,CASSRSGRQETQYF,TGCGCCAGCAGCCGCAGTGGGCGCCAAGAGACCCAGTACTTC
NA,NA,TRBV29-1,TRBJ1-2,12,CSVEVTLGGYTF,TGCAGCGTTGAAGTGACCTTGGGGGGCTACACCTTC
NA,NA,TRBV6-1,TRBJ1-1,13,CATQWGLNTEAFF,TGTGCCACCCAATGGGGTCTGAACACTGAAGCTTTCTTT
TRBD1,NA,TRBV7-9,TRBJ1-2,16,CASSSGGWGTDYGYTF,TGTGCCAGCAGCTCCGGGGGATGGGGGACAGACTATGGCTACACCTTC
NA,NA,TRBV11-2,TRBJ2-5,12,CASSWTIETQYF,TGTGCCAGCAGCTGGACGATAGAGACCCAGTACTTC
TRBD1,NA,TRBV5-1,TRBJ2-5,15,CASSLTGTGRETQYF,TGCGCCAGCAGCTTGACCGGGACAGGGCGCGAGACCCAGTACTTC
TRBD1,NA,TRBV2,TRBJ1-4,16,CASSDTGGSANEKLFF,TGTGCCAGCAGTGACACAGGGGGTTCAGCTAATGAAAAACTGTTTTTT
TRBD1,once,TRBV13,TRBJ2-7,15,CASSSRATGAYEQYF,TGTGCCAGCAGCTCGAGGGCGACAGGGGCCTACGAGCAGTACTTC
NA,once,TRBV19,TRBJ2-3,16,CASSIDSIASTDTQYF,TGTGCCAGTAGTATAGACAGCATCGCTAGCACAGATACGCAGTATTTT
TRBD2,NA,TRBV6-5,TRBJ2-7,14,CASRWYGGNTEQYF,TGTGCCAGCAGGTGGTACGGGGGGAACACCGAGCAGTACTTC
TRBD2,NA,TRBV9,TRBJ2-3,14,CASSREGGADTQYF,TGTGCCAGCAGCCGGGAGGGAGGGGCAGATACGCAGTATTTT
NA,once,TRBV7-6,TRBJ2-7,14,CASSPRSVGYEQYF,TGTGCCAGCAGCCCTCGGAGTGTAGGTTACGAGCAGTACTTC
NA,NA,TRBV30,TRBJ1-1,12,CAWSPGARGAFF,TGTGCCTGGAGTCCGGGGGCGCGTGGGGCTTTCTTT